The source of this T cell receptor (beta chain) is a study of cytomegalovirus exposure and HLA in healthy donors. General study results and limits: A later analysis linked a missense DCLRE1C variant to TCR beta V- and J-gene trimming. Reportedly, cytomegalovirus status was diagnosed with high sensitivity and specificity. The authors judged a highly shared variant cluster likely a sequencing artifact. When a later analysis was performed, an Asian-associated ancestry cluster reportedly had fewer N-insertions than the approximately 680-donor mean.

The primer mix had 60 Vbeta and 13 Jbeta primers. Some clones are missing from TCRdb's copy, which holds only in-frame ones; the method was immunoSEQ multiplex PCR. Of over 100,000 clones listed, roughly 72% are singletons. Trimming took 2 bases from V and 3 from J, leaving 14 bases between them. The CDR3 spans 15 residues. Germline CDR1 LNHDA, CDR2 SQIVND (reference sequence). With regard to this clone: Its antigen is not identified.

V usage is TRBV19 and J usage is TRBJ2-7; perhaps TRBD2 as D (5 bases). Sequencing was done on a sample of PBMCs. The sequence derives from a woman under 30 in good health and CMV-seropositive. CDR3 in DNA: TGTGCCAGTAGTATACGGGGTAGCGACCTCTACGAGCAGTACTTC. Amino acid sequence: CASSIRGSDLYEQYF.